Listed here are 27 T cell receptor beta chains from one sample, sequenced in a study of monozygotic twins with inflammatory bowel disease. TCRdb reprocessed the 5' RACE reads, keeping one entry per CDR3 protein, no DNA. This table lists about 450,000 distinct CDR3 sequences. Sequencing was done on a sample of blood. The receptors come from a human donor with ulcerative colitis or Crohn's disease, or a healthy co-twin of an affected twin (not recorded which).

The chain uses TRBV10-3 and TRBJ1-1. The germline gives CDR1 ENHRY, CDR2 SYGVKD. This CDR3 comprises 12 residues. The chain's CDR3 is CAISESGGSAFF.

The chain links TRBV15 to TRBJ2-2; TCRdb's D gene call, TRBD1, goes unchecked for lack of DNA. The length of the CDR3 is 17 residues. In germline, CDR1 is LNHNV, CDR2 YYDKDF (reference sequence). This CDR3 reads CATSRASGIENTGELFF.

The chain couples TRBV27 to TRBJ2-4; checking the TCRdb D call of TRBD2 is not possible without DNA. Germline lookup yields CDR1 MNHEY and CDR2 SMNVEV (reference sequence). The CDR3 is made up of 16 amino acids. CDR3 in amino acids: CASSLRGGLTKNIQYF.

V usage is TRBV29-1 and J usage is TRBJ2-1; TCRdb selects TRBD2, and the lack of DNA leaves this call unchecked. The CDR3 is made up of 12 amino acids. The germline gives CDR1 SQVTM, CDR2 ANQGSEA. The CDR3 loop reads CSVGRVSYEQFF.

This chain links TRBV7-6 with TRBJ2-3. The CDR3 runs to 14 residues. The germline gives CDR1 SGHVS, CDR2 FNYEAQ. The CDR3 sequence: CASSLSDGLNTQYF. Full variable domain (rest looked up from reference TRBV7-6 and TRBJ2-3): GAGVSQSPRYKVTKRGQDVALRCDPISGHVSLYWYRQALGQGPEFLTYFNYEAQQDKSGLPNDRFSAERPEGSISTLTIQRTEQRDSAMYRCASSLSDGLNTQYFGPGTRLTVL.

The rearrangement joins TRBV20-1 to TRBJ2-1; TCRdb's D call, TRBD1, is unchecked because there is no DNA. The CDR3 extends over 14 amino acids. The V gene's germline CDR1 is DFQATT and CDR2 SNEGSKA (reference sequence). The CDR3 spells CSAMSPNTGDEQFF.

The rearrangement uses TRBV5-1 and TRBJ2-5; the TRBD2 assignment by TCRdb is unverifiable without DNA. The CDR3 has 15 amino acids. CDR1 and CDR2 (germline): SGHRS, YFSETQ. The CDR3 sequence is CASSLATGKAETQYF.

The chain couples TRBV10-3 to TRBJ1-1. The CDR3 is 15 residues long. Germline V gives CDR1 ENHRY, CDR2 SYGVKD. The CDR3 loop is CAISESSAPNTEAFF.

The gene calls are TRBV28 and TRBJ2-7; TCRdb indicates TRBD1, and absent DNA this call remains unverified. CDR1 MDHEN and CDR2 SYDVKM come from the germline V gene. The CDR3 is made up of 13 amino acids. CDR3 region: CASSFTVPYEQYF.

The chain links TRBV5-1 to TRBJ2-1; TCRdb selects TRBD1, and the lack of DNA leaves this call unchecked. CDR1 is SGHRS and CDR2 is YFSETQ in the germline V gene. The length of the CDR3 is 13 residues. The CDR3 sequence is CASSWTQGGKQFF. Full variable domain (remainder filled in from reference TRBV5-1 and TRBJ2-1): KAGVTQTPRYLIKTRGQQVTLSCSPISGHRSVSWYQQTPGQGLQFLFEYFSETQRNKGNFPGRFSGRQFSNSRSEMNVSTLELGDSALYLCASSWTQGGKQFFGPGTRLTVL.

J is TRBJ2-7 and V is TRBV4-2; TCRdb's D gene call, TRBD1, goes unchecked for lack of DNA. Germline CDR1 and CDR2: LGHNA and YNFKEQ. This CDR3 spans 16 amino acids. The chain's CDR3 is CASSPKDRDLSYEQYF.

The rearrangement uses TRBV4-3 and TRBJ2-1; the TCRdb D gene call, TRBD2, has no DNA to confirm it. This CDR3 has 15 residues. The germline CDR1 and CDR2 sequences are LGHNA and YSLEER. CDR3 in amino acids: CASSQGQSGYNEQFF.

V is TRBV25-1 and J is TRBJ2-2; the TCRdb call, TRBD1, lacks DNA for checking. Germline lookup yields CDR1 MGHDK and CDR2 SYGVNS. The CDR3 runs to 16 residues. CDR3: CASTPTSGEATGELFF.

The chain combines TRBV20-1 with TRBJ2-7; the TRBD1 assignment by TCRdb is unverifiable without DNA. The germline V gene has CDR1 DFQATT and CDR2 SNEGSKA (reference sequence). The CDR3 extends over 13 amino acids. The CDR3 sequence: CSADRGGTYEQYF.

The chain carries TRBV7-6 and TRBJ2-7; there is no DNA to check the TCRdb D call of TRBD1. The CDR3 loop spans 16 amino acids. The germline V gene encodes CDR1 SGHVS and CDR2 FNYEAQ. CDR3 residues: CASSLVAGTGNYEQYF.

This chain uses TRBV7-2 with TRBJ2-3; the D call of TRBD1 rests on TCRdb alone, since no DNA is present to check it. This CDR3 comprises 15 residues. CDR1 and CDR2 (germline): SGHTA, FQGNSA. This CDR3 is CASHRQGLRTDTQYF.

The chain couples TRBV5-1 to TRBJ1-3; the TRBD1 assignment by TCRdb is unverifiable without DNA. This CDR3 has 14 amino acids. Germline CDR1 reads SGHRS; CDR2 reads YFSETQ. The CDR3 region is CASSHGTAGNTIYF.

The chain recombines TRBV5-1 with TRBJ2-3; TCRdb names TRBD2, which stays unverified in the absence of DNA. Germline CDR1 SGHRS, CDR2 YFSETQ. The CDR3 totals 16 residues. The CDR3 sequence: CASSFALAGGADTQYF.

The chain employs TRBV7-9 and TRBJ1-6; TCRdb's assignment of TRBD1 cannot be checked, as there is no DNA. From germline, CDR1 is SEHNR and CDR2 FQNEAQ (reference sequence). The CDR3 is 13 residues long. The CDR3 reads CASSSSGNSPLHF. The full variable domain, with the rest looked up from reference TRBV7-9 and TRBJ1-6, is DTGVSQNPRHKITKRGQNVTFRCDPISEHNRLYWYRQTLGQGPEFLTYFQNEAQLEKSRLLSDRFSAERPKGSFSTLEIQRTEQGDSAMYLCASSSSGNSPLHFGNGTRLTVT.

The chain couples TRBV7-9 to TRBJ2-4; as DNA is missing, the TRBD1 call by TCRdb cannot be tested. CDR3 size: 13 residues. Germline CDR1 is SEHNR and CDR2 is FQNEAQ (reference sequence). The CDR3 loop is CASSRGQGNIQYF.

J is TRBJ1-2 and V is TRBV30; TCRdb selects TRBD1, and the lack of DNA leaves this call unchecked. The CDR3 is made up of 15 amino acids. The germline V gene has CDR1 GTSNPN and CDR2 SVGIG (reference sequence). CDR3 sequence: CAWMPAGVTNYGYTF.

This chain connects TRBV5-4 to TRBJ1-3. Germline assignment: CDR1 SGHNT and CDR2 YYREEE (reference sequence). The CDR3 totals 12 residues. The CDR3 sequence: CASSLYGNTIYF.

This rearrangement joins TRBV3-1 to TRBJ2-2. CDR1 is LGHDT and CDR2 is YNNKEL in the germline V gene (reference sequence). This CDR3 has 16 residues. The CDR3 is CASSQGAYANTGELFF.

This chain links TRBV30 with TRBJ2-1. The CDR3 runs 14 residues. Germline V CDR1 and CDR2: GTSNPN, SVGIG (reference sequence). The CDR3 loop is CAWSVMASYNEQFF.

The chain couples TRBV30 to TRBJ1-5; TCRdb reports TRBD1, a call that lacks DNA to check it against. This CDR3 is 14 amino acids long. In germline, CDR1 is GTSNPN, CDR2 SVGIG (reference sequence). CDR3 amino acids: CAWSFGQGNQPQHF.

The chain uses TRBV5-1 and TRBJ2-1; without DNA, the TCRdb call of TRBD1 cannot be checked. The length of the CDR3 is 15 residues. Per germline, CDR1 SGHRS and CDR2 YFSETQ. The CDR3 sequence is CASSLAGGPTDEQFF.

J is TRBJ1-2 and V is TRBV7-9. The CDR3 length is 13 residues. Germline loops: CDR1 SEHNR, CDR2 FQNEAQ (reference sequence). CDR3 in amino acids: CASSLFQGYDYTF. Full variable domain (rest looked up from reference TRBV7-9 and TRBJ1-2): DTGVSQNPRHKITKRGQNVTFRCDPISEHNRLYWYRQTLGQGPEFLTYFQNEAQLEKSRLLSDRFSAERPKGSFSTLEIQRTEQGDSAMYLCASSLFQGYDYTFGSGTRLTVV.